The present TCR beta chain was sequenced within a study of T cell repertoires in cytomegalovirus infection. At the level of the study: Selection of CMV epitopes for the study included recently identified HLA-C-restricted and well-studied HLA-B-restricted ones. Signatures in public TCR beta sequences pointed to both CMV infection and matching HLA type.

TCRdb used MiXCR to reprocess the reads, holding one entry per CDR3 protein. The sample has around 900,000 distinct CDR3 sequences, 30% to 40% seen once. Notes on the study in general: The ex vivo response showed dominance by HLA-C-restricted CMV-specific TCR beta clonotypes. Cumulated frequencies of public TCR beta families served to identify carriers of CMV plus the relevant HLA.

Details on this clonotype: Its antigen is still unknown.

V lost 3 bases and J lost 6, with 9 bases in between. CDR3 length: 12 amino acids. Germline V gives CDR1 SGHAT, CDR2 FQNNGV. The sequence came from a human donor in good health (CMV status not recorded). Some clones in this sample may be carry-over from other donors' samples. The sample in question was cultured CD8+ T cells from PBMCs, obtained from culture after CMV antigen stimulation. The rearrangement links TRBV11-2 to TRBJ2-7, with D perhaps TRBD2 (5 bases). The CDR3 DNA follows: TGTGCCAGCAGCTTCGGGAATTCCGAGCAGTACTTC. It specifies CASSFGNSEQYF. The full variable domain, rest sourced from reference TRBV11-2 and TRBJ2-7, is EAGVAQSPRYKIIEKRQSVAFWCNPISGHATLYWYQQILGQGPKLLIQFQNNGVVDDSQLPKDRFSAERLKGVDSTLKIQPAKLEDSAVYLCASSFGNSEQYFGPGTRLTVT.